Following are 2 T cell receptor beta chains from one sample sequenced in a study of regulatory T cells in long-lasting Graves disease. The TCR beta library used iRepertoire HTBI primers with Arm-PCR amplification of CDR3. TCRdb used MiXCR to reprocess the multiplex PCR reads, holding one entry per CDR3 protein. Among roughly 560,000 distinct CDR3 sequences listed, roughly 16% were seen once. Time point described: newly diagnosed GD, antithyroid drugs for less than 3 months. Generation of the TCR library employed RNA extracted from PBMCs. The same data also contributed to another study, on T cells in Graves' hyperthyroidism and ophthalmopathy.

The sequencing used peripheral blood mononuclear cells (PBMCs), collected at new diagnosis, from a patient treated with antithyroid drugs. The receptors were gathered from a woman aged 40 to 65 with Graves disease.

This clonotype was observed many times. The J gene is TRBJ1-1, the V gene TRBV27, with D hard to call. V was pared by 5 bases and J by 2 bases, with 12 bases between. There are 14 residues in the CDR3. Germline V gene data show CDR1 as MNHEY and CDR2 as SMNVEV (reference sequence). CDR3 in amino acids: CASSPVPSNTEAFF. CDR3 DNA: TGTGCCAGCAGTCCCGTCCCAAGCAACACTGAAGCTTTCTTT.

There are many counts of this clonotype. The CDR3: CATAPMNTEAFF. In DNA form, the CDR3 reads TGTGCCACCGCGCCCATGAACACTGAAGCTTTCTTT. V usage is TRBV28 and J usage is TRBJ1-1, with D unclear. V was trimmed by 10 bases and J by 0 bases, leaving 9 bases between them. The CDR3 contains 12 residues. Germline V gene data show CDR1 as MDHEN and CDR2 as SYDVKM.